A single TCR beta chain is shown here with its context. The data were taken from a study of blood T cell repertoires in COVID-19. About the study: Samples taken during acute and convalescent COVID-19 were collected in the United States, Italy and Spain.

This CDR3 spans 13 amino acids. The germline CDR1 and CDR2 sequences are LNHDA and SQIVND (reference sequence). The V and J ends lost 9 bases and 5 bases, in that order; junction bases with no gene match: 8. In the source study's methods: Using reference gene primer amplification, nucleated cell counts were estimated. TCRdb's table, derived via immunoSEQ multiplex PCR, lists solely in-frame clones and lacks some. V and J calls and clone size are given by that table; D and trimming were obtained from the DNA. The table shows about 150,000 clones, with 88% occurring only once. Seattle's enrolled individuals joined amid active infection and were then monitored longitudinally.

This TCR was recovered from a human donor with COVID-19, enrolled during active disease. The donor label of this sample is uncertain. The sequenced sample was peripheral blood. The chain carries TRBV19 and TRBJ2-7; 9 positions agree with TRBD1. The chain's CDR3 is CASSPGQGNEQYF. The CDR3 DNA follows: TGTGCCAGCAGTCCGGGACAGGGTAACGAGCAGTACTTC.